The clone carrying this T cell receptor beta chain was found once. As yet, its antigen is unknown. Each CDR3 protein is one row after TCRdb ran MiXCR on the 5' RACE reads. Here the sample spans roughly 560,000 distinct CDR3 sequences, just over 20% being singletons. The data belong to a study of T-cell memory formation after mild COVID-19. Study results and limitations: The main location of contracting CD4+ clones was CM and EM, and that of contracting CD8+ clones was EMRA. While clones contracting from day 15 to 85 were balanced between CD4 and CD8, later expanders leaned CD4+.

Sample: PBMCs or a T cell subset sorted from them (not recorded which). The sequence derives from an adult woman who had mild COVID-19 (a few samples of this study predate the infection). Cell type and time point are not known.

This CDR3 reads CAISESDWRTSGTDTQYF. The CDR3 nucleotides are TGTGCCATCAGTGAGTCCGACTGGAGGACTAGCGGTACAGATACGCAGTATTTT. The chain links TRBV10-3 to TRBJ2-3, with 10 bases aligning to TRBD2. Germline CDR1 reads ENHRY; CDR2 reads SYGVKD. The CDR3 is 18 amino acids. J was trimmed by 3 bases and V by 0 bases; bases with no gene match: 9.